This TCR beta chain emerged from a study of shared clonotypes between healthy human individuals. Findings of the study overall: Among the subsets, naive ones generally showed larger estimated richness than memory ones.

Germline V gene data show CDR1 as SGHTA and CDR2 as FQGNSA. The CDR3 is 15 amino acids. V lost 1 base and J lost 1, with 9 bases in between. Regarding this clone: The antigen is not known.

The assay was immunoSEQ multiplex PCR, and TCRdb's table has in-frame clones only and misses some. The sample includes around 690,000 clones, about 90% of them seen just once. The sequence derives from a young man in good health. Some clones in this sample may be carry-over from other donors' samples. Sequencing was done on a sample of memory CD8+ T cells from PBMCs. The subset is: CD45RO+ cells pooled with CCR7-negative TemRA cells. The genes are TRBV7-2 and TRBJ2-3; unclear D gene. The CDR3 region has the DNA TGTGCCAGCAGCTTAGGGTCAGCCCGCACAGATACGCAGTATTTT. The encoded protein is CASSLGSARTDTQYF.